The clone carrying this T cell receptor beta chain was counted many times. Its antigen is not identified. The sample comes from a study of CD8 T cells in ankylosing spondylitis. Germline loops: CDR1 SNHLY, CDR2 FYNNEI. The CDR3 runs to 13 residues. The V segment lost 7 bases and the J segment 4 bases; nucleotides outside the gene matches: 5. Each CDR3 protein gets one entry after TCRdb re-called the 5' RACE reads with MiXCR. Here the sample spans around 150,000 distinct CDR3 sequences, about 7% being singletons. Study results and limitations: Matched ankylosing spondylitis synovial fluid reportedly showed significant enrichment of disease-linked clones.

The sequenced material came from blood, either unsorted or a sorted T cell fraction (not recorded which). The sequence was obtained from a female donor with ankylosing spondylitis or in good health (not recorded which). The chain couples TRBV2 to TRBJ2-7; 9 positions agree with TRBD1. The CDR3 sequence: CASKFDRGYEQYF. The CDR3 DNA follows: TGTGCCAGCAAGTTTGACAGGGGGTACGAGCAGTACTTC.